This record looks at one T cell receptor (beta chain) sequence and its context. Its antigen is unknown. CDR3 length: 17 amino acids. CDR1 and CDR2 from the germline V gene are MDHEN and SYDVKM. These data originate in a study of monozygotic twins with inflammatory bowel disease. Eight separate reactions per sample served to make cDNA. PCR of TCRalpha and TCRbeta cDNA was nested, with two rounds of about 15 and 9 cycles. TCRdb re-called the 5' RACE reads and gives one entry per CDR3 protein, without DNA. Reported are about 300,000 distinct CDR3 sequences; the ten largest clones contain 5.6%. Whole-study results and caveats: Researchers report that IBD patients shared fewer clonotypes with others than healthy twins, especially amid disease activity.

The source is a human donor with ulcerative colitis or Crohn's disease, or a healthy co-twin of an affected twin (not recorded which). The material sequenced was blood. The rearrangement joins TRBV28 to TRBJ1-6. The CDR3 sequence is CASSQRRKAQVNSPLHF.